The clone carrying this T cell receptor (beta chain) was observed a handful of times. The target antigen is unknown. This entry belongs to a study of early T cells in non-severe SARS-CoV-2 infection. Study context: Unsorted whole-blood RNA was sequenced in bulk, leaving chains unpaired.

The CDR3 covers 18 residues. J gave up 2 bases and V 6 bases, and 11 bases lay outside the gene matches. Germline V gene data show CDR1 as SGHTA and CDR2 as FQGTGA. Whole-study findings and limits: VDJdb matching, biased toward anti-spike CD8 responses, missed private and CD4 specificities.

Researchers tagged individual cDNA molecules with unique molecular identifiers. TCRdb called the 5' RACE reads again in MiXCR, with one record for every CDR3 protein. This table has roughly 83,000 distinct CDR3 sequences, over 9.5% appearing once. The sequence derives from an adult who was a healthcare worker with PCR-confirmed SARS-CoV-2 infection or an uninfected control (not recorded which). Sequencing was performed on whole blood, taken at baseline. The genes are TRBV7-3 and TRBJ2-6; TRBD1 matches at 9 bases. The CDR3 sequence: CASSLRAQGAAGANVLTF. CDR3 sequence (DNA): TGTGCCAGCAGTCTAAGGGCACAGGGGGCAGCTGGGGCCAACGTCCTGACTTTC.